This T cell receptor (beta chain) was recorded in a study of CD8 T cells in ankylosing spondylitis. Points from the study as a whole: A motif in TCR beta, a set of under ten highly homologous variants, appeared characteristic of ankylosing spondylitis blood. With a CD8+ phenotype, disease-linked clones were relatively rare in peripheral blood. Significant enrichment of disease-linked clones was reportedly seen in matched ankylosing spondylitis synovial fluid.

In the case of this clonotype: Its antigen is unknown.

TCRdb reanalysed the 5' RACE reads using MiXCR and keeps one entry per CDR3 protein. In the table there are approximately 300,000 distinct CDR3 sequences, about 19% of which are singletons. Germline CDR1 is LGHNA and CDR2 is YNFKEQ. The CDR3 runs 16 residues. With 0 bases clipped from V and 3 bases from J, the junction kept 6 bases outside the gene matches. The chain combines TRBV4-2 with TRBJ1-2; 8 nucleotides match TRBD1. Sequences were obtained from blood, either unsorted or a sorted T cell fraction (not recorded which). The clonotype comes from a male donor with ankylosing spondylitis or in good health (not recorded which). The CDR3 spells CASSQDAAGGDYGYTF. CDR3 DNA: TGTGCCAGCAGCCAAGATGCGGCAGGGGGCGACTATGGCTACACCTTC.